This T cell receptor (beta chain) was documented in a study of blood T cell repertoires in COVID-19. In the study overall: The United States, Italy and Spain provided the acute and convalescent COVID-19 samples. The cDNA or gDNA used as material had been derived from T cells, B-cell-depleted T cells, or PBMCs.

Original processing methods: How many nucleated cells were present was estimated from reference gene primer amplification. Using immunoSEQ multiplex PCR, the repertoire was profiled, and TCRdb retains in-frame clones only, with some absent. For V, J and clone size, that table is used; D and trimming come from the DNA. The sample shows roughly 75,000 clones, more than 65% of them seen only once. V shed 4 bases, J shed 7 bases, and the junction held 8 bases outside the gene matches. Germline CDR1 reads LGHNA; CDR2 reads YNFKEQ. The CDR3 extends over 16 amino acids. The V call is TRBV4-2, the J call TRBJ1-6, with 9 bases that match TRBD1. The sequencing sample was made of peripheral blood. This sequence originates from a man in his fifties or sixties with acute or convalescent COVID-19. CDR3 nucleotides: TGTGCCAGCAGCCCATCGGGACAGGGTGGAAATTCACCCCTCCACTTT. Its translation is CASSPSGQGGNSPLHF.